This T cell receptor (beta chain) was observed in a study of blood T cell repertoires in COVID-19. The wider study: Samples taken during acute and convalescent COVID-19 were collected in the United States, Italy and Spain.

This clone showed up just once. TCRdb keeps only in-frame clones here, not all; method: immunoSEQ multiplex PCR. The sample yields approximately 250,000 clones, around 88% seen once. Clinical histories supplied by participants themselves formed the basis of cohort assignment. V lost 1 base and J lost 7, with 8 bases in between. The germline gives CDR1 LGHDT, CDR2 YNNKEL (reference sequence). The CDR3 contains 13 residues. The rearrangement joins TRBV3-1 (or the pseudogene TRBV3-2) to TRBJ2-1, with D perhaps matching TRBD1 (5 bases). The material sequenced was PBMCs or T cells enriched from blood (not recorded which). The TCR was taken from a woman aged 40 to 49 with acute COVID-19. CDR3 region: CASSQATANEQFF. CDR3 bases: TGTGCCAGCAGCCAAGCGACAGCAAATGAGCAGTTCTTC.